These 5 T cell receptor beta chains came from one sample sequenced in a study of T cells expressing NK-cell markers. One entry per CDR3 protein, without DNA, is what TCRdb gives after re-calling the 5' RACE reads. Seen in this sample are about 460,000 distinct CDR3 sequences; the ten most common clones hold 1.4%. Sequenced input: blood T cells: a sorted CD56 or NKG2C T cell subset, CD4+ or CD8+ T cells, or bulk PBMC T cells (not recorded which). These receptors originate from a woman in her fifties or sixties in good health.

The V and J genes are TRBV29-1 and TRBJ2-3; the D call from TCRdb, TRBD1, cannot be confirmed without DNA. The germline V gene has CDR1 SQVTM and CDR2 ANQGSEA. CDR3 length equals 13 residues. CDR3 protein: CSVSRDSTDTQYF.

V is TRBV6-4 and J is TRBJ2-7; with no DNA, the TCRdb D assignment of TRBD1 cannot be verified. CDR3 length: 14 amino acids. Germline V CDR1 and CDR2: MRHNA, SNTAGT. The CDR3 is CASSEGGFGYEQYF.

The chain has TRBV6-5 and TRBJ1-2; TCRdb proposes TRBD1, but this gene call is untestable without DNA. Germline CDR1 reads MNHEY; CDR2 reads SVGAGI. The CDR3 length is 15 residues. The CDR3 loop reads CASRRPGQGDYGYTF.

The chain links TRBV29-1 to TRBJ2-4; TCRdb calls TRBD2, which cannot be checked without DNA. The CDR3 length is 14 residues. In germline, CDR1 is SQVTM, CDR2 ANQGSEA. CDR3 amino acids: CSVEGLGLPNIQYF. Variable domain in full (rest from reference TRBV29-1 and TRBJ2-4): SAVISQKPSRDICQRGTSLTIQCQVDSQVTMMFWYRQQPGQSLTLIATANQGSEATYESGFVIDKFPISRPNLTFSTLTVSNMSPEDSSIYLCSVEGLGLPNIQYFGAGTRLSVL.

This CDR3 reads CASSFFSGRLVREQYF. The rearrangement uses TRBV12-3 or TRBV12-4 and TRBJ2-7; lacking DNA, the TRBD2 call made by TCRdb goes unchecked. CDR3 size: 16 residues.